These 2 T cell receptor beta chains were all obtained from the same sample, sequenced in a study of graft-versus-host responses after intestinal transplantation. Assay: immunoSEQ multiplex PCR; the TCRdb copy retains only in-frame clones and omits some. The sample holds tens of thousands of clones; 92% are singletons and the top ten take about 0.3%. These receptors' targets are unknown. The material was unstimulated CD4+ T cells sorted from spleen or lymph node cells, obtained before intestinal transplant. These receptors were obtained from a human donor who received an intestinal transplant.

The chain is built from TRBV7-2 and TRBJ2-1; D call uncertain. The length of the CDR3 is 18 residues. The germline CDR1 and CDR2 sequences are SGHTA and FQGNSA. V was cut by 1 base and J by 3 bases, with 19 bases left in between. CDR3 sequence reads: CASSLGGLLKGGYNEQFF. Here the CDR3 DNA reads TGTGCCAGCAGCTTAGGTGGCCTTTTGAAAGGCGGCTACAATGAGCAGTTCTTC.

This clone was seen only once. The rearrangement uses TRBV18 and TRBJ2-7, with a possible D match to TRBD2 (5 bases). The germline V gene encodes CDR1 KGHSH and CDR2 LQKENI. CDR3 length: 16 residues. Between the trimmed V and J ends, which lost 6 bases and 7 bases, there was a span of 25 bases. The CDR3 region has the DNA TGTGCCAGCTCGCCTGCCACTGGCGGGCTAGGCGGGGAGCAGTACTTC. Its translation: CASSPATGGLGGEQYF. Supplemented by reference TRBV18 and TRBJ2-7, the full variable domain reads NAGVMQNPRHLVRRRGQEARLRCSPMKGHSHVYWYRQLPEEGLKFMVYLQKENIIDESGMPKERFSAEFPKEGPSILRIQQVVRGDSAAYFCASSPATGGLGGEQYFGPGTRLTVT.